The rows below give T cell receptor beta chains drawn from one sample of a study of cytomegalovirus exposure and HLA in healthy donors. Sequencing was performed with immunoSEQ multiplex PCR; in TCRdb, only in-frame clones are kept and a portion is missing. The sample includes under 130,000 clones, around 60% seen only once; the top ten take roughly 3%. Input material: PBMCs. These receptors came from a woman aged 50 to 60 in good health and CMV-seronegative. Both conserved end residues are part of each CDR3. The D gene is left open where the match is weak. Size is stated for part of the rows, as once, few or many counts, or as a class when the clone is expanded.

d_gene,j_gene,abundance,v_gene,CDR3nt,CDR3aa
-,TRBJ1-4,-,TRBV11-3,TGTGCCAGCAGCTTGGGCCTGGGGCAGCACATCCCGAAGACGTTTGAAAAACTGTTTTTT,CASSLGLGQHIPKTFEKLFF
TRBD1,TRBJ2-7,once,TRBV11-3,TGTGCCAGCAGCTCGAAGGGACAGGGGTTTTGGGTCCCTTCTTACGAGCAGTACTTC,CASSSKGQGFWVPSYEQYF
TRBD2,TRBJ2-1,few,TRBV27,TGTGCCAGCAATATACTTAGCGGGGGTGTTCTCCGTGAGCAGTTCTTC,CASNILSGGVLREQFF
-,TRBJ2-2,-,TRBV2,TGTGCCAGCAGCCTAGCGTACACCGGGGAGCTGTTTTTT,CASSLAYTGELFF
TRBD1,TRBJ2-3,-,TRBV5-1,TGCGCCAGCAGCCTTGAACAGGGGGCTACCACAGATACGCAGTATTTT,CASSLEQGATTDTQYF
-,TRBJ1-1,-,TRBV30,TGTGCCTGGAGTCCCCGTGGAGAATCCAACACTGAAGCTTTCTTT,CAWSPRGESNTEAFF
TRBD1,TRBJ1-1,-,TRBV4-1,TGCGCCAGCAGCCAAGCTTACGGGACAGGGAACACTGAAGCTTTCTTT,CASSQAYGTGNTEAFF
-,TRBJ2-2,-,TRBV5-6,TGTGCCAGCAATCGGGGGACCGGGGAGCTGTTTTTT,CASNRGTGELFF
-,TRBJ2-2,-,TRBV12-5,TGTGCTAGTGGTAAAGGGGGGGGTACGAACACCGGGGAGCTGTTTTTT,CASGKGGGTNTGELFF
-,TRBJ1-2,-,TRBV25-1,TGTGCCAGCAGTGAACTGGCTGGCTACACCTTC,CASSELAGYTF
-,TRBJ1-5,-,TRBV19,TGTGCCAGTAGTATACCAGGGGTTGAGCCCCAGCATTTT,CASSIPGVEPQHF
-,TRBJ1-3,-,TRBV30,TGTGCCTGGGGGACACAAGGAAACACCATATATTTT,CAWGTQGNTIYF
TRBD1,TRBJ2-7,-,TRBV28,TGTGCCAGCAGTCTGTGGACAGGGGGCGCCTACGAGCAGTACTTC,CASSLWTGGAYEQYF
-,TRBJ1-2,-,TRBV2,TGTGCCAGCACTGCTAACTATGGCTACACCTTC,CASTANYGYTF
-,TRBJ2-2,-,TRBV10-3,TGTGCCATCAGTGAGTCTCGTCGGGAGCTGTTTTTT,CAISESRRELFF
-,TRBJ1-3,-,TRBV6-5,TGTGCCAGCAGTTACCATCAGGGACTTTCTGGAAACACCATATATTTT,CASSYHQGLSGNTIYF
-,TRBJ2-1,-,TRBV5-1,TGCGCCAGCAGCTTACAGGATTACAATGAGCAGTTCTTC,CASSLQDYNEQFF
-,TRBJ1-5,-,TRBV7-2,TGTGCCAGCAGCTTAGGGACAGCGTATAGCAATCAGCCCCAGCATTTT,CASSLGTAYSNQPQHF
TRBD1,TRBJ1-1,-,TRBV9,TGTGCCAGCAGCACCCTACAGGGGGCGGACACTGAAGCTTTCTTT,CASSTLQGADTEAFF
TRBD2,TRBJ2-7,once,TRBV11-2,TGTGCCAGCAGCTTACTTAGCGGGAGTAACGACGAGCAGTACTTC,CASSLLSGSNDEQYF
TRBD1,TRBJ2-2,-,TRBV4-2,TGTGCCAGCAGCCAATACAGGGGAACCGGGGAGCTGTTTTTT,CASSQYRGTGELFF
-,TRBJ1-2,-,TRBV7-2,TGTGCCAGCAGCTTTAACGTCCGGGTTGGCTACACCTTC,CASSFNVRVGYTF
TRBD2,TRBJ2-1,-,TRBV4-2,TGTGCCAGCAGCCAAGATCCTAGCGGGGGGGAGGTAGTTAATGAGCAGTTCTTC,CASSQDPSGGEVVNEQFF
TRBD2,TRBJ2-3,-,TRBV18,TGTGCCAGCTCACCACTGCGGGAGGAGGGTACGCAGTATTTT,CASSPLREEGTQYF
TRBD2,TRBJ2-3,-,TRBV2,TGTGCCAGCAGAATAACTAGCGGGACACCCACAGATACGCAGTATTTT,CASRITSGTPTDTQYF
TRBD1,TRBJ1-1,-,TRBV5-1,TGCGCCAGCCAGGGACAGGTTAGCACTGAAGCTTTCTTT,CASQGQVSTEAFF
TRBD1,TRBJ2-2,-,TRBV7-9,TGTGCCAGCAGCTCCCCAGGGGGCGAGAACACCGGGGAGCTGTTTTTT,CASSSPGGENTGELFF
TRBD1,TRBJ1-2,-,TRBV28,TGTGCCAGCAGTTCGACAGGGAGTGGCTACACCTTC,CASSSTGSGYTF
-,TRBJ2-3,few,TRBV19,TGTGCCAGTGGTCAGGCCACAGATACGCAGTATTTT,CASGQATDTQYF
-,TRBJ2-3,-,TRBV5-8,TGTGCCAGCAGCCCCTCCAGATCCTCGGGGGCAGATACGCAGTATTTT,CASSPSRSSGADTQYF
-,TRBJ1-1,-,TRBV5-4,TGTGCCAGCAGCTTGGCGGCAGGGGAGACTGAAGCTTTCTTT,CASSLAAGETEAFF
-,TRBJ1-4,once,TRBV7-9,TGTGCCAGCAGCTTGCGGACTGCCCTTGGAGAAAAACTGTTTTTT,CASSLRTALGEKLFF
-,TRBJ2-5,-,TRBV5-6,TGTGCCAGCAGCTCACGGAGGGTCGCGACCCAGTACTTC,CASSSRRVATQYF
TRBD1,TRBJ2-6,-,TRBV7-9,TGTGCCAGCAGCGTAGGACAGGGAGGCCCTGGGGCCAACGTCCTGACTTTC,CASSVGQGGPGANVLTF
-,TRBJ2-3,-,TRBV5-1,TGCGCCAGCAGCTCCGGGGACTTATGGGACACAGATACGCAGTATTTT,CASSSGDLWDTDTQYF
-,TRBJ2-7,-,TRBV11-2,TGTGCCAGCAGCTTAGTTCCGTACGAGCAGTACTTC,CASSLVPYEQYF
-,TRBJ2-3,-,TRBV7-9,TGTGCCAGCAGCTTTGGGGGGATCGCAGATACGCAGTATTTT,CASSFGGIADTQYF
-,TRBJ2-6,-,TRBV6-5,TGTGCCAGCAGTCGAGGACTACTCGGGGCCAACGTCCTGACTTTC,CASSRGLLGANVLTF
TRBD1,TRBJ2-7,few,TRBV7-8,TGTGCCAGCAGCCGGGACAGGGCTTACGAGCAGTACTTC,CASSRDRAYEQYF
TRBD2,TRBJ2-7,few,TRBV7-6,TGTGCCAGCAGTTCCTTTAGCGGGAGTATGTCCTACGAGCAGTACTTC,CASSSFSGSMSYEQYF
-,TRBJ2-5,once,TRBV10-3,TGTGCCATCAGTGAGTCGGCGGGATTGGTTGAGACCCAGTACTTC,CAISESAGLVETQYF
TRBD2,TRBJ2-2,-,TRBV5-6,TGTGCCAGCAGCTTGGAGCGGGGGGGCTATACCGGGGAGCTGTTTTTT,CASSLERGGYTGELFF
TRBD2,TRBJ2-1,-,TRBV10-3,TGTGCCACCAAACTGACTAGCGAATGGAACAATGAGCAGTTCTTC,CATKLTSEWNNEQFF
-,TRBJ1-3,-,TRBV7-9,TGTGCCAGCAGCTTCGGGTTAGAAGGAAACACCATATATTTT,CASSFGLEGNTIYF
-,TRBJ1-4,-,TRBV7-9,TGTGCCACCACCCTAGGCGGCTCATCGCGGGAAAAACTGTTTTTT,CATTLGGSSREKLFF
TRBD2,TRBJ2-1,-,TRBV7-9,TGTGCCAGCAGAGACGGGCGGGGGAATGAGCAGTTCTTC,CASRDGRGNEQFF
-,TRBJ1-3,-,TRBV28,TGTGCCAGCAGGAAGGGACACGGCTCTGGAAACACCATATATTTT,CASRKGHGSGNTIYF
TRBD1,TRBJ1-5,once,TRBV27,TGTGCCAGCAGGGGACAGGGGGTGAGGGGCAATCAGCCCCAGCATTTT,CASRGQGVRGNQPQHF